Listed below are T cell receptor beta chains from one sample, sequenced in a study of OX40 agonist ivuxolimab in advanced cancers. The table came from immunoSEQ multiplex PCR; TCRdb's copy has only in-frame clones and leaves some out. The sample contains tens of thousands of clones, roughly 80% of which appear only once. This specimen consisted of CD4+ or CD8+ T cells sorted from blood, obtained in a trial of the OX40 agonist ivuxolimab. These receptors came from an adult with an advanced solid tumor such as melanoma, head and neck, liver or kidney cancer. CDR3s include the opening cysteine and the closing phenylalanine or tryptophan. D genes are given only for firm matches. Where a row states a size, it is once, few, many or the class of an expanded clone; other rows omit it.

d_call,v_call,clone_size,j_call,cdr3_nt,cdr3_aa
TRBD1,TRBV11-2,-,TRBJ1-1,TGTGCCAGCAGCCTCTGGACAGGGAACACTGAAGCTTTCTTT,CASSLWTGNTEAFF
TRBD1,TRBV19,-,TRBJ2-2,TGTGCCAGCCGGACAGGCACCGGGGAGCTGTTTTTT,CASRTGTGELFF
-,TRBV28,-,TRBJ2-7,TGTGCCAGCAGTTTTGTAGGGGCCTACGAGCAGTACTTC,CASSFVGAYEQYF
TRBD1,TRBV6-5,-,TRBJ2-7,TGTGCCAGCAGTTATTCCCCGGGACAGAGCTACGAGCAGTACTTC,CASSYSPGQSYEQYF
-,TRBV7-9,few,TRBJ1-5,TGTGCCAGCAGCTCCACAGATCAGCCCCAGCATTTT,CASSSTDQPQHF
TRBD2,TRBV5-1,-,TRBJ2-1,TGCGCCAGCAGCTTGGCTAGCGGGGGCATCTACAATGAGCAGTTCTTC,CASSLASGGIYNEQFF
TRBD1,TRBV27,-,TRBJ1-5,TGTGCCAGCAGCGGGACAGCTTTCCAGCCCCAGCATTTT,CASSGTAFQPQHF
-,TRBV18,few,TRBJ2-6,TGTGCCAGCTCACCGGGGATGACTGGGGCCAACGTCCTGACTTTC,CASSPGMTGANVLTF
TRBD2,TRBV2,once,TRBJ2-1,TGTGCCAGCAGCACCGGGACTAGCGGGGGGGCGATTGAGCAGTTCTTC,CASSTGTSGGAIEQFF
-,TRBV9,-,TRBJ1-2,TGTGCCAGCAGCGTAGTAGGACACACCAATCCGGATGGCTACACCTTC,CASSVVGHTNPDGYTF
-,TRBV6-5,-,TRBJ1-6,TGTGCCAGCAGTTACTCTCCAGGTTATTCACCCCTCCACTTT,CASSYSPGYSPLHF
-,TRBV10-3,-,TRBJ2-2,TGTGCCATCAGTGCCATCCATGCCTCGGGGACCGGGGAGCTGTTTTTT,CAISAIHASGTGELFF
-,TRBV5-1,-,TRBJ2-1,TGCGCCAGCAGACCCCACGGGGGAGAATACAATGAGCAGTTCTTC,CASRPHGGEYNEQFF
-,TRBV27,-,TRBJ2-5,TGTGCCCTCAATAGGGTAAAACAGGGTCTAAGCCAGTACTTC,CALNRVKQGLSQYF
-,TRBV28,few,TRBJ2-5,TGTGCCAGCAGTTTAGACGGATTAAAAGAGACCCAGTACTTC,CASSLDGLKETQYF
-,TRBV18,once,TRBJ1-6,TGTGCCAGCTCACCTCCGCAGGGGCGTAATTCACCCCTCCACTTT,CASSPPQGRNSPLHF
TRBD1,TRBV19,-,TRBJ2-5,TGTGCCAGTAGTACCACAGGGGCTCCAGAGACCCAGTACTTC,CASSTTGAPETQYF
TRBD2,TRBV14,-,TRBJ2-3,TGTGCCAGCAGCCAAGGTAGACTAGCGGGGATGGATACGCAGTATTTT,CASSQGRLAGMDTQYF
-,TRBV5-6,-,TRBJ1-1,TGTGCCAGCAGCTTGTATACAGGGTCGACTTGGAACACTGAAGCTTTCTTT,CASSLYTGSTWNTEAFF
TRBD2,TRBV5-1,-,TRBJ2-5,TGCGCCAGCAGCTTGGCGGCTAGCGGGGGCCAAGAGACCCAGTACTTC,CASSLAASGGQETQYF
-,TRBV27,-,TRBJ2-6,TGTGCCAGTTGCGTGAGGGGGGACGGATCCTCTGGGGCCAACGTCCTGACTTTC,CASCVRGDGSSGANVLTF
-,TRBV18,-,TRBJ1-5,TGTGCCAGCTCACCACGGACGGATCAGCCCCAGCATTTT,CASSPRTDQPQHF
TRBD1,TRBV6-6,once,TRBJ1-5,TGTGCCAGCAGTTTGTCGGACAGGGATCAGCCCCAGCATTTT,CASSLSDRDQPQHF
-,TRBV4-1,-,TRBJ1-4,TGCGCCAGCAGCCAAGCGGGGGGCAGGGTACGGGAAAAACTGTTTTTT,CASSQAGGRVREKLFF
-,TRBV7-8,-,TRBJ1-4,TGTGCCAGCAGCTCTACAAGCGTGAATGAAAAACTGTTTTTT,CASSSTSVNEKLFF
TRBD2,TRBV5-3,-,TRBJ2-7,TGTGCCAGAAGCTTGTGGCCCTGGACTAGCGGGGGATCTAGAGACGAGCAGTACTTC,CARSLWPWTSGGSRDEQYF
-,TRBV11-3,-,TRBJ2-7,TGTGCCAGCAGCTTAGGGACCTACGAGCAGTACTTC,CASSLGTYEQYF
-,TRBV5-6,-,TRBJ2-7,TGTGCCAGCAGCTGGGGGGTCGGCTACGAGCAGTACTTC,CASSWGVGYEQYF
TRBD1,TRBV6-1,-,TRBJ2-7,TGTGCCAGCACCGTGACAGGGGGCGAGCAGTACTTC,CASTVTGGEQYF
-,TRBV6-1,-,TRBJ2-5,TGTGCCAGCAGTGGAGTCACAGGGAGGATGGCCCAAGAGACCCAGTACTTC,CASSGVTGRMAQETQYF
-,TRBV6-1,-,TRBJ1-1,TGTGCCAGCAGTTACGACACTGAAGCTTTCTTT,CASSYDTEAFF
-,TRBV7-3,-,TRBJ1-1,TGTGCCAGCAATAAAGGGGGGCAGTTGAACACTGAAGCTTTCTTT,CASNKGGQLNTEAFF
-,TRBV6-5,-,TRBJ1-2,TGTGCCAGCAGTTACTCTTTAGCTTCGAGTGGCTACACCTTC,CASSYSLASSGYTF
-,TRBV28,-,TRBJ1-1,TGTGCCAGCAGTTTTCAGCGAGGGTTCAACACTGAAGCTTTCTTT,CASSFQRGFNTEAFF
-,TRBV28,-,TRBJ1-4,TGTGCCAGCAGTCCGGGCCCCAAGGGTGAAAAACTGTTTTTT,CASSPGPKGEKLFF
TRBD1,TRBV29-1,once,TRBJ1-5,TGCAGCGTAGCAGGGGGTTCGAGCAATCAGCCCCAGCATTTT,CSVAGGSSNQPQHF
TRBD1,TRBV5-1,-,TRBJ1-5,TGCGCCAGCAGCCCGGGACAGTCTAATCAGCCCCAGCATTTT,CASSPGQSNQPQHF
-,TRBV7-3,once,TRBJ2-2,TGTGCCAGCAGCTTAGGGTCCACCGGGGAGCTGTTTTTT,CASSLGSTGELFF
-,TRBV5-1,-,TRBJ1-4,TGCGCCAGCAGGTACGGACCCAATGAAAAACTGTTTTTT,CASRYGPNEKLFF
-,TRBV27,-,TRBJ2-3,TGTGCCAGCAGTTTCCAAGGGTTGGATACGCAGTATTTT,CASSFQGLDTQYF
-,TRBV28,once,TRBJ2-7,TGTGCCAACTCCCCCGGGGGCTCTTCTTCCTACGAGCAGTACTTC,CANSPGGSSSYEQYF
-,TRBV7-6,-,TRBJ2-3,TGTGCCAGCAGCTCCGGGGGTCACACAGATACGCAGTATTTT,CASSSGGHTDTQYF
-,TRBV6-5,-,TRBJ1-6,TGTGCCAGCACCGAAAGGGGTAATTCACCCCTCCACTTT,CASTERGNSPLHF
-,TRBV4-2,-,TRBJ1-2,TGTGCCAGCAGCCAAGGAGACCGTGACGCTGGCTACACCTTC,CASSQGDRDAGYTF
-,TRBV6-5,-,TRBJ2-7,TGTGCCAGCAGCCCGCCTTCAGCTCCCTACGAGCAGTACTTC,CASSPPSAPYEQYF
-,TRBV7-8,-,TRBJ2-1,TGTGCCAGCAGCTTAGCGGGGGGCCCCCGATCGAGCTCCTACAATGAGCAGTTCTTC,CASSLAGGPRSSSYNEQFF
-,TRBV27,-,TRBJ2-1,TGTGCCAGCAGTTGGGTGGACCGTTACAATGAGCAGTTCTTC,CASSWVDRYNEQFF
-,TRBV5-1,-,TRBJ2-7,TGCGCCAGCAGCCCCCTGGCGAATCGTGGCGAGCAGTACTTC,CASSPLANRGEQYF
TRBD1,TRBV7-9,-,TRBJ2-3,TGTGCCAGCAGCCCCCGGGACAGGGGGCGATCAGATACGCAGTATTTT,CASSPRDRGRSDTQYF
-,TRBV6-5,-,TRBJ1-2,TGTGCCAGCAGCCTGGCCCTCCTCTATGGCTACACCTTC,CASSLALLYGYTF
-,TRBV7-7,-,TRBJ2-5,TGTGCTAGCAGCTTGGAGGTGACCCAAGAGACCCAGTACTTC,CASSLEVTQETQYF